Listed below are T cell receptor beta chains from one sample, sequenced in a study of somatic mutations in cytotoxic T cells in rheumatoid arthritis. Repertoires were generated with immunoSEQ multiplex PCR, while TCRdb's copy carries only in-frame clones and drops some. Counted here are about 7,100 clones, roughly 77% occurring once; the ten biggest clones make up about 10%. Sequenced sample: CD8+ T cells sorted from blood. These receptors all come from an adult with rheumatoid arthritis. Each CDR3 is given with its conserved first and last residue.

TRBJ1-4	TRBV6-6	CASRLVDLNEKLFF
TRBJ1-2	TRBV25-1	CASSEYGGASYGYTF
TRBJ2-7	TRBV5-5	CASSLREFYEQYF
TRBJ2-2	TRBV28	CASSNRDYLTGELFF
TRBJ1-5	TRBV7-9	CASSLGPTGGRNQPQHF
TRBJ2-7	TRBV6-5	CASSYGGSGGPYEQYF
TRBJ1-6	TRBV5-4	CASSYLDRLDSPLHF
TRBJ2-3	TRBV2	CASVLTDTQYF
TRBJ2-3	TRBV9	CASSVSGSTDTQYF
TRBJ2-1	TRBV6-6	CASSYTGGNNEQFF
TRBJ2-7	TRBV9	CASSVAGEYGEQYF
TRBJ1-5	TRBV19	CASSSSSNQPQHF
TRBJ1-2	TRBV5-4	CASSQDRLTGGYTF
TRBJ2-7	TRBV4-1	CASSHEPTGPPFYEQYF
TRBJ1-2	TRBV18	CASSLRDRTGKDGYTF
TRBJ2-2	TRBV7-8	CASSLVVGSTGELFF
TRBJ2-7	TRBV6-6	CASSYRNRSYEQYF
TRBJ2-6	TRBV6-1	CASSEDFRGSGANVLTF
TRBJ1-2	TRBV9	CASSVGTGAGYGYTF
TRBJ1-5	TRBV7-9	CASSLEGRTSSPQHF
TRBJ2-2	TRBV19	CASSLSGQGWTGELFF
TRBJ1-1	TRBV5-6	CASSLLGPLGTEAFF
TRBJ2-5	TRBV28	CASSLWGRQETQYF
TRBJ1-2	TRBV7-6	CASSSRAGGGNYGYTF
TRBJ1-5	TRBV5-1	CASSLQGTSNQPQHF
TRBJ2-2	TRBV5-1	CASSLVTGKELFF
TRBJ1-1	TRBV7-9	CASSLAGPGDYRAEAFF
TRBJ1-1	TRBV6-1	CASSEGGLNTEAFF
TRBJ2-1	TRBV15	CATSSSVGLGVFNEQFF
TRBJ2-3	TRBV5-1	CASSSMDRGMTDTQYF
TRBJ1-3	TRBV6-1	CASRFRQSSGNTIYF
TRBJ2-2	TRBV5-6	CASSYWTGILANTGELFF
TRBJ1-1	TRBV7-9	CASSRGGTEAFF
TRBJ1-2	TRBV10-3	CAISESAGNYGYTF
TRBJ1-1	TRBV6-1	CASSPGTAMNTEAFF
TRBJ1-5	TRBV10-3	CAISGSGGLQPQHF
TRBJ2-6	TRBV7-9	CITGAGANVLTF
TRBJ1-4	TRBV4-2	CASSPMTGAEKLFF
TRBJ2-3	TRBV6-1	CASSEDTTDTQYF
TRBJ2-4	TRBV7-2	CASSLARAVQNIQYF
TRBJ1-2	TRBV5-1	CASSMTGGDYGYTF
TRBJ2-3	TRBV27	CASSPPTSGGSTDTQYF
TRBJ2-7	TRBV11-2	CASSLDTAAHEQYF
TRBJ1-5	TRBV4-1	CASRQDPGSNQPQHF
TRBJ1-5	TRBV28	CASRPQQGTYSNQPQHF
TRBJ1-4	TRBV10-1	CASSPGIPNEKLFF
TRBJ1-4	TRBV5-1	CASSLGGGDEKLFF
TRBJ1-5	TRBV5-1	CASSLTGQPQHF
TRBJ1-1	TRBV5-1	CASSFTGLNTEAFF
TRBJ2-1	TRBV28	CASSLAGGSYNEQFF
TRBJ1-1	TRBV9	CASSVVGSGFPEAFF
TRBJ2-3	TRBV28	CASSLFLGGIVTQYF
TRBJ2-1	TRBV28	CASYEARSSYNEQFF
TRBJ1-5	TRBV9	CASSPSDRDNQPQHF
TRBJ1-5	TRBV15	CATRVGTARNQPQHF
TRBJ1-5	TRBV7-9	CASSLGSLTENSNQPQHF
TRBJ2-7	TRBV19	CASSLNGQGAYEQYF
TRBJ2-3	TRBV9	CASSARPGTGVKDTQYF